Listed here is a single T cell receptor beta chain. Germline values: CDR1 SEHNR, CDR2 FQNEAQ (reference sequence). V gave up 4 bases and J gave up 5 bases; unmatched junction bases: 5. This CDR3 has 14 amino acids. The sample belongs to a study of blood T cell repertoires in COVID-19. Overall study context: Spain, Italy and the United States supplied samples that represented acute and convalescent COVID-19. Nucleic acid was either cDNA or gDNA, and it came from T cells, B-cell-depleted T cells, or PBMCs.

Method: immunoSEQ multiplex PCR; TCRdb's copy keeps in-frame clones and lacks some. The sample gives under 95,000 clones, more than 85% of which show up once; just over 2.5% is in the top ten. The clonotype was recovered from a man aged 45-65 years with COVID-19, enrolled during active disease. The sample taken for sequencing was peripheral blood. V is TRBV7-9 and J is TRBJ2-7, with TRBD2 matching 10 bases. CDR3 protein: CASSSAGGPNEQYF. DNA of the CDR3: TGTGCCAGCAGCTCAGCGGGAGGGCCCAACGAGCAGTACTTC.